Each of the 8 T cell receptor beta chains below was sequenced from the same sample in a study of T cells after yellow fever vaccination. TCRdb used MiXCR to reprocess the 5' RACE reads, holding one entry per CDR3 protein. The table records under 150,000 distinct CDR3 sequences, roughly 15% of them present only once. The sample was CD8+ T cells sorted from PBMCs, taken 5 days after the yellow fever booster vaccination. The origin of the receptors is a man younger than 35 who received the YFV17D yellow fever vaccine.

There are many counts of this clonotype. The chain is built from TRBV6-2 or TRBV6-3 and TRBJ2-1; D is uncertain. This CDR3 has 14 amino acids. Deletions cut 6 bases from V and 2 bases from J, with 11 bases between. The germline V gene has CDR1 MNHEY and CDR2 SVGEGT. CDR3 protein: CASSIYQAYNEQFF. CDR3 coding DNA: TGTGCCAGCAGCATTTACCAAGCCTACAATGAGCAGTTCTTC.

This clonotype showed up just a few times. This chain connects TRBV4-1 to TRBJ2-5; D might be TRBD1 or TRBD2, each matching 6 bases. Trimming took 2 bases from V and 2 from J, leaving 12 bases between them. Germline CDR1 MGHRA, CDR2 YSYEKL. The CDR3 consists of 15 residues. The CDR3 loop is CASSQPRRGQETQYF. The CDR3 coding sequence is TGCGCCAGCAGCCAACCGAGGAGGGGGCAAGAGACCCAGTACTTC.

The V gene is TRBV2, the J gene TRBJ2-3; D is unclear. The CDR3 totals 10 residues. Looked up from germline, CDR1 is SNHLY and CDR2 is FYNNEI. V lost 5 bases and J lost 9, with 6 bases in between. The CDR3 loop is CASSKVTQYF. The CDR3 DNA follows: TGTGCCAGCAGTAAGGTCACGCAGTATTTT.

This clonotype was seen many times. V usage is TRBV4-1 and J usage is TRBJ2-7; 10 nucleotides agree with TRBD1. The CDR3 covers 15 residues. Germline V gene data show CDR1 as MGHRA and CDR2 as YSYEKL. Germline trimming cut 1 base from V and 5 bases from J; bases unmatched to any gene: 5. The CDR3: CASSQVRGTGDEQYF. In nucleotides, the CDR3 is TGCGCCAGCAGCCAAGTTAGAGGGACAGGGGACGAGCAGTACTTC.

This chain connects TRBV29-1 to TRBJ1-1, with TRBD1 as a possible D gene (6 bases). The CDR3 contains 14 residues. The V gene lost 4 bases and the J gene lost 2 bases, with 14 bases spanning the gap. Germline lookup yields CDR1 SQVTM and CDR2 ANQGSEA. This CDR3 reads CSVGTGAPNTEAFF. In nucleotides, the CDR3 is TGCAGCGTTGGGACGGGGGCCCCAAACACTGAAGCTTTCTTT. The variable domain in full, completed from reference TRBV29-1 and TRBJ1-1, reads SAVISQKPSRDICQRGTSLTIQCQVDSQVTMMFWYRQQPGQSLTLIATANQGSEATYESGFVIDKFPISRPNLTFSTLTVSNMSPEDSSIYLCSVGTGAPNTEAFFGQGTRLTVV.

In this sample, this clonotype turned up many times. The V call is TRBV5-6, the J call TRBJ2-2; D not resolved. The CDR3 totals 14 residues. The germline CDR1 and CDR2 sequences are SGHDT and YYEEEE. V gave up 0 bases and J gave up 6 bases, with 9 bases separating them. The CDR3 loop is CASSLGLPAGELFF. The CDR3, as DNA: TGTGCCAGCAGCTTGGGACTCCCCGCCGGGGAGCTGTTTTTT.

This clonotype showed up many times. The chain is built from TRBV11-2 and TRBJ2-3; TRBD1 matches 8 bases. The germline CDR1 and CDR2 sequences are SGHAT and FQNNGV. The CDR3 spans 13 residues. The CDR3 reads CVTQGAFGDTQYF. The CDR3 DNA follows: TGTGTCACTCAGGGGGCATTCGGAGATACGCAGTATTTT.

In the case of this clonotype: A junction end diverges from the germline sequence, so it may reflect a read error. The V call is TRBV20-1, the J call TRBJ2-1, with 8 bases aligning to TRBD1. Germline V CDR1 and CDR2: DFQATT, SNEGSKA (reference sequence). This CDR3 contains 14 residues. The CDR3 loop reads CSAVGTGAINGQFF. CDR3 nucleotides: TGCAGTGCGGTGGGGACAGGAGCGATCAATGGGCAGTTCTTC.